These 29 T cell receptor beta chains share one sample of origin, sequenced in a study of T cells after yellow fever vaccination. TCRdb redid the calling of the 5' RACE reads with MiXCR, one entry per CDR3 protein. The sample has more than 450,000 distinct CDR3 sequences, just over 20% seen once. The source was PBMCs, collected 20 to 25 days after the first yellow fever vaccination. These receptors originate from a man aged 18 to 35 who received the YFV17D yellow fever vaccine.

V and J are TRBV18 and TRBJ1-6, with D perhaps TRBD1 (5 bases). The CDR3 runs 15 residues. Per germline, CDR1 KGHSH and CDR2 LQKENI. The V and J ends lost 2 bases and 8 bases respectively, with 13 bases between them. CDR3 sequence reads: CASSPTQRGDSPLHF. CDR3 nucleotide sequence: TGTGCCAGCTCACCAACCCAGAGAGGGGATTCACCCCTCCACTTT.

This clonotype was seen a few times. The chain couples TRBV7-9 to TRBJ2-2; 7 bases are a match to TRBD1. CDR1 is SEHNR, CDR2 FQNEAQ, per germline (reference sequence). The CDR3 spans 12 residues. Trimming removed 5 bases from V and 6 bases from J; junction bases left unmatched: 0. The CDR3, as DNA: TGTGCCAGCAGCGGGACAGCCGGGGAGCTGTTTTTT. Residues: CASSGTAGELFF.

The chain combines TRBV6-2 or TRBV6-3 with TRBJ2-1, with D unresolved. CDR3 length: 12 amino acids. V was shortened by 4 bases and J by 6 bases, with 7 bases between the two germline ends. The germline V gene has CDR1 MNHEY and CDR2 SVGEGT. The CDR3 is CASSSLFNEQFF. CDR3 in DNA: TGTGCCAGCAGTTCATTGTTCAATGAGCAGTTCTTC.

The table lists this clonotype with a few counts. The J gene is TRBJ2-4, the V gene TRBV12-5, with 7 nucleotides matching TRBD1. The CDR3 loop spans 16 amino acids. Germline CDR1 is LGHNT and CDR2 is FRNRAP. V was clipped by 4 bases and J by 0 bases; unmatched bases: 6. The CDR3 region is CASGSGTELAKNIQYF. Written as DNA, the CDR3 is TGTGCTAGTGGTTCTGGGACAGAGCTAGCCAAAAACATTCAGTACTTC.

The V call is TRBV5-1, the J call TRBJ2-5; D possibly uses TRBD1 or TRBD2 (6 bases each). V was trimmed by 3 bases and J by 5 bases, leaving 14 bases between them. In germline, CDR1 is SGHRS, CDR2 YFSETQ. The CDR3 has 14 residues. The CDR3, as DNA: TGCGCCAGCAGCTCCTTGGGGGCGGGGGAGACCCAGTACTTC. Protein: CASSSLGAGETQYF.

The chain recombines TRBV20-1 with TRBJ2-7; tentative D call: TRBD2 (5 bases). The V gene lost 5 bases and the J gene lost 6 bases, with 17 bases spanning the gap. CDR1 is DFQATT and CDR2 is SNEGSKA in the germline V gene (reference sequence). The CDR3 extends over 13 amino acids. CDR3 residues: CSAPLRAGPEQYV. The CDR3 region has the DNA TGCAGTGCTCCTCTTCGCGCGGGCCCCGAGCAGTACGTC.

The J gene is TRBJ1-1, the V gene TRBV5-6, with no clear D. V gave up 5 bases and J gave up 2 bases, with 10 bases separating them. The CDR3 extends over 13 amino acids. Germline assignment: CDR1 SGHDT and CDR2 YYEEEE. The DNA for the CDR3 is TGTGCCAGCAGTGCGCTACTCAACACTGAAGCTTTCTTT. Translating it yields CASSALLNTEAFF.

This clonotype was seen only a few times. V and J are TRBV7-9 and TRBJ1-6; D unclear. Trimming left V 1 base short and J 10 bases short, with 14 bases between. In germline, CDR1 is SEHNR, CDR2 FQNEAQ (reference sequence). The CDR3 covers 15 residues. The CDR3 reads CASSLGGEIGSPLHF. For the CDR3, the DNA is TGTGCCAGCAGCTTAGGTGGGGAAATAGGGTCACCCCTCCACTTT.

The chain joins TRBV4-1 to TRBJ2-7; perhaps TRBD1 as D (6 bases). This CDR3 spans 17 amino acids. V dropped 2 bases and J dropped 4 bases, with 21 bases sitting between them. Looked up from germline, CDR1 is MGHRA and CDR2 is YSYEKL. CDR3 coding DNA: TGCGCCAGCAGCCAAAAAATTGGCCAGGGGATGGCTTACGAGCAGTACGTC. Translated, it gives CASSQKIGQGMAYEQYV.

The rearrangement joins TRBV2 to TRBJ2-1, with D possibly being TRBD1 (6 bases). Between the trimmed V and J ends, which lost 6 bases and 3 bases, there was a span of 15 bases. From germline, CDR1 is SNHLY and CDR2 FYNNEI. This CDR3 is 15 amino acids long. CDR3 protein: CASRDRSGLYNEQFF. The CDR3 region has the DNA TGTGCCAGCAGAGACAGGTCTGGGCTCTACAATGAGCAGTTCTTC.

V is TRBV25-1 and J is TRBJ2-2; D not resolved. Trimming removed 5 bases from V and 3 bases from J, with 10 bases in between. Germline CDR1 and CDR2: MGHDK and SYGVNS. This CDR3 has 14 amino acids. The CDR3 loop reads CASSYSSYTGELFF. CDR3 in DNA: TGTGCCAGCAGTTATTCCAGTTACACCGGGGAGCTGTTTTTT. The full variable domain, in which reference TRBV25-1 and TRBJ2-2 provide the parts outside the CDR3, is EADIYQTPRYLVIGTGKKITLECSQTMGHDKMYWYQQDPGMELHLIHYSYGVNSTEKGDLSSESTVSRIRTEHFPLTLESARPSHTSQYLCASSYSSYTGELFFGEGSRLTVL.

The chain uses TRBV6-1 and TRBJ1-6; D not certain. V was pared by 5 bases and J by 4 bases, with 12 bases between. In germline, CDR1 is MNHNS, CDR2 SASEGT. The CDR3 covers 15 residues. Here the CDR3 DNA reads TGTGCCAGCAGTACGGATGGGCGTTATAATTCACCCCTCCACTTT. This translates into CASSTDGRYNSPLHF.

This clonotype turned up a few times. The chain uses TRBV24-1 and TRBJ2-2; D might be TRBD2 (7 bases). CDR3 size: 15 residues. Germline V gives CDR1 KGHDR, CDR2 SFDVKD. V gave up 9 bases and J gave up 0 bases, with 13 bases separating them. The CDR3: CATDSGGPNTGELFF. The CDR3, as DNA: TGTGCCACCGATTCCGGGGGGCCGAACACCGGGGAGCTGTTTTTT.

This clonotype was seen only a few times. This chain links TRBV29-1 with TRBJ2-6; 7 positions agree with TRBD2. The V gene's germline CDR1 is SQVTM and CDR2 ANQGSEA. After removal of 0 bases from V and 1 base from J, the junction contained 3 bases not matched to a gene. This CDR3 region has 16 residues. CDR3 sequence reads: CSVEDGGGSGANVLTF. The CDR3 coding sequence is TGCAGCGTTGAAGATGGGGGGGGATCTGGGGCCAACGTCCTGACTTTC.

This clonotype was found a few times. This rearrangement joins TRBV6-1 to TRBJ1-3; maybe TRBD1 (5 bases). V lost 3 bases to trimming and J lost 0 bases, with 12 bases between them. The CDR3 totals 16 residues. Looked up from germline, CDR1 is MNHNS and CDR2 is SASEGT. Here the CDR3 DNA reads TGTGCCAGCAGTGAGATCACAGGCTTCTCTGGAAACACCATATATTTT. Amino acids: CASSEITGFSGNTIYF.

The chain is built from TRBV5-1 and TRBJ1-1; the match to TRBD1 covers 8 bases. V shed 5 bases and J 5 bases; nucleotides not matched to a gene: 5. Per germline, CDR1 SGHRS and CDR2 YFSETQ. The CDR3 has 13 amino acids. The CDR3 nucleotides are TGCGCCAGCAGTCAGGGGGCGACGACTGAAGCTTTCTTT. This sequence encodes CASSQGATTEAFF.

The V call is TRBV12-3 or TRBV12-4, the J call TRBJ1-3; tentative D call: TRBD1 (5 bases). Trimming removed 6 bases at V and 5 bases at J, with 14 bases between. The CDR3 contains 14 residues. In DNA, the CDR3 is TGTGCCAGCAGCCCAGGGAGTAGGCGAAACACCATATATTTT. Translated: CASSPGSRRNTIYF.

The V call is TRBV4-1, the J call TRBJ2-7; the D is unclear. V was trimmed by 0 bases and J by 2 bases, leaving 8 bases between them. This CDR3 spans 14 amino acids. Germline V gene data show CDR1 as MGHRA and CDR2 as YSYEKL. This CDR3 is CASSQDHMAYEQYV. CDR3 DNA sequence: TGCGCCAGCAGCCAAGATCACATGGCCTACGAGCAGTACGTC.

Written as DNA, the CDR3 is TGCGCCAGCAGCTCACGGGCCCTACGGGGCTATGGCTACACCTTC. Protein: CASSSRALRGYGYTF. V usage is TRBV5-1 and J usage is TRBJ1-2, with D unclear. CDR3 length: 15 amino acids. The germline V gene has CDR1 SGHRS and CDR2 YFSETQ. V dropped 3 bases and J dropped 4 bases, with 16 bases sitting between them. Supplemented by reference TRBV5-1 and TRBJ1-2, the full variable domain reads KAGVTQTPRYLIKTRGQQVTLSCSPISGHRSVSWYQQTPGQGLQFLFEYFSETQRNKGNFPGRFSGRQFSNSRSEMNVSTLELGDSALYLCASSSRALRGYGYTFGSGTRLTVV.

This chain joins TRBV6-2 or TRBV6-3 and TRBJ1-2; TRBD1 matches 7 bases. The CDR3 consists of 12 residues. With 6 bases clipped from V and 6 bases from J, the junction kept 4 bases outside the gene matches. Germline lookup yields CDR1 MNHEY and CDR2 SVGEGT. The CDR3, as DNA: TGTGCCAGCAGCCACGGACAGGATGGCTACACCTTC. Protein: CASSHGQDGYTF.

This clonotype was observed a few times. The chain is built from TRBV6-5 and TRBJ1-2; TRBD1 matches at 7 bases. The junction had 7 bases not matched to a gene; V was cut back by 4 bases and J by 8 bases. Germline V gives CDR1 MNHEY, CDR2 SVGAGI. The CDR3 is 13 amino acids. This CDR3 reads CASSSTGTEGYTF. In DNA, the CDR3 is TGTGCCAGCAGTTCGACCGGGACAGAGGGCTACACCTTC.

J is TRBJ2-1 and V is TRBV6-2 or TRBV6-3; D call uncertain. The germline gives CDR1 MNHEY, CDR2 SVGEGT. This CDR3 region has 14 residues. Trimming pared 10 bases from V and 3 bases from J, leaving 16 bases between. This chain's CDR3 is CAMPPWALYNEQFF. The CDR3 DNA reads TGTGCCATGCCGCCGTGGGCGCTCTACAATGAGCAGTTCTTC.

The rearrangement links TRBV4-1 to TRBJ1-5; 7 bases line up with TRBD1. Per the germline V gene, CDR1 is MGHRA and CDR2 is YSYEKL. This CDR3 contains 18 residues. The V and J ends lost 0 bases and 5 bases, in that order; junction bases with no gene match: 13. CDR3 sequence: CASSQDWTQTGIYQPQHF. In DNA, the CDR3 is TGCGCCAGCAGCCAAGATTGGACGCAGACAGGGATCTATCAGCCCCAGCATTTT.

This sequence joins TRBV29-1 and TRBJ2-3; TRBD1 is a possible D gene (6 bases). The CDR3 is 14 amino acids. Germline V gives CDR1 SQVTM, CDR2 ANQGSEA. V shed 4 bases and J shed 2 bases, with 13 bases lying between them. DNA of the CDR3: TGCAGCGTTGCAAGGACAGACCACACAGATACGCAGTATTTT. Its protein is CSVARTDHTDTQYF.

The chain uses TRBV4-1 and TRBJ1-5; 7 nucleotides agree with TRBD1. The CDR3 covers 15 residues. Per the germline V gene, CDR1 is MGHRA and CDR2 is YSYEKL. J gave up 1 base and V 6 bases, and 6 bases lay outside the gene matches. The CDR3 nucleotides are TGCGCCAGCAGTACAGGGGCGGGCAGCAATCAGCCCCAGCATTTT. Translated: CASSTGAGSNQPQHF.

Only a few counts were recorded for this clonotype. The chain couples TRBV3-1 to TRBJ2-5; TRBD1 or TRBD2 may be the D gene (6 bases each). The CDR3 runs to 16 residues. V was shortened by 4 bases and J by 4 bases, with 19 bases between the two germline ends. Germline V gene sequence: CDR1 LGHDT, CDR2 YNNKEL (reference sequence). The CDR3 region has the DNA TGTGCCAGCAGCCTTCCCGCGTCCAGGGGAGGAGAGACCCAGTACTTC. It codes for CASSLPASRGGETQYF.

The rearrangement uses TRBV6-2 or TRBV6-3 and TRBJ2-1; 7 bases fit TRBD2. CDR1 MNHEY and CDR2 SVGEGT come from the germline V gene. The CDR3 has 13 amino acids. J lost 7 bases, V lost 7 bases, and 7 bases had no gene match. CDR3 coding DNA: TGTGCCAGCACCTATATGGGGGGGAATGAGCAGTTCTTC. Translation gives CASTYMGGNEQFF.

The chain links TRBV10-3 to TRBJ2-1; D is uncertain. The CDR3 sequence is 14 residues long. Germline loops: CDR1 ENHRY, CDR2 SYGVKD. Trimming took off 4 bases at V and 9 bases at J, with 16 bases between the two ends. The CDR3 DNA follows: TGTGCCATCAGTGTTGGGATCTCGGTGAGTGAGCAGTTCTTC. Residues: CAISVGISVSEQFF.

The V and J genes are TRBV7-3 and TRBJ1-1, with 8 bases aligning to TRBD1. The germline CDR1 and CDR2 sequences are SGHTA and FQGTGA. There are 14 residues in the CDR3. With V trimmed by 7 bases and J by 5 bases, 9 bases remained unmatched. CDR3 sequence (DNA): TGTGCCAGCAACTTGGCAGGGGGCTTAACTGAAGCTTTCTTT. This sequence encodes CASNLAGGLTEAFF.